This T cell receptor (beta chain) was sequenced during a study of regulatory T cells in long-lasting Graves disease. J was trimmed by 5 bases and V by 0 bases; bases with no gene match: 3. Germline V lookup: CDR1 SGHRS, CDR2 YFSETQ. The CDR3 consists of 15 residues. This clonotype was found once. Building of the TCR beta libraries involved iRepertoire HTBI primers and Arm-PCR of CDR3 regions. Via MiXCR, TCRdb re-called the multiplex PCR reads, giving one row per CDR3 protein. The profile shows 350,000 to 450,000 distinct CDR3 sequences, about 23% of them singletons. Documented time point: persistent/refractory GD, antithyroid drugs over 5 years with positive TRAb. PBMC RNA was the source of the TCR library. By American Thyroid Association guidelines, Graves' disease was diagnosed in the cohort.

The chain couples TRBV5-1 to TRBJ1-5; 9 bases agree with TRBD1. This receptor was identified in a woman between 40 and 50 years old with Graves disease. Material: peripheral blood mononuclear cells (PBMCs), obtained when the disease was refractory, from a patient treated with antithyroid drugs. DNA of the CDR3: TGCGCCAGCAGCTTGGGGGACAGGGCTGATCAGCCCCAGCATTTT. Translation: CASSLGDRADQPQHF.